The TCR beta chain under discussion was sequenced for a study of cytomegalovirus exposure and HLA in healthy donors. General observations from the study: In a later analysis, V- and J-gene trimming of beta chains associated with a DCLRE1C missense variant, replicated independently.

There are 18 residues in the CDR3. V shed 6 bases and J 0 bases; nucleotides not matched to a gene: 8. CDR1 is ENHRY, CDR2 SYGVKD, per germline. While unrecorded immune exposures were likely, the donors were nominally healthy when sampled. Use of 60 Vbeta and 13 Jbeta primers characterized the PCR. TCRdb keeps only in-frame clones here, not all; method: immunoSEQ multiplex PCR. Of 200,000 to 300,000 clones in the sample, roughly 73% are singletons; the top ten hold about 0.5%. About this clone itself: No antigen is known for it.

This clonotype originated in a boy aged 10-17 years in good health and CMV-seronegative. V and J are TRBV10-3 and TRBJ2-6; 10 nucleotides align to TRBD1. What was sequenced was PBMCs. CDR3 sequence (DNA): TGTGCCATCAGGACGGGGGGACAGGGGAGCTCTGGGGCCAACGTCCTGACTTTC. It encodes CAIRTGGQGSSGANVLTF.